The T cell receptor beta chain described here comes from a study of cytomegalovirus exposure and HLA in healthy donors. Study overall: There were over 350 genotyped donors. Of these, roughly 84% fell in the genetic ancestry cluster associated with self-reported Caucasian donors. Study conclusions and caveats: By a later analysis, the bulk of CMV-associated TCR beta chains appeared HLA-restricted. Being productive about 90% or about 30% of the time was typical of most TCR beta V segments in an earlier analysis. The authors later found TCR association rates varying by HLA locus, with DRB1 most and HLA-C fewest.

It was with 60 Vbeta and 13 Jbeta primers that the PCR ran. Data came from immunoSEQ multiplex PCR; TCRdb stores just in-frame clones and leaves some out. The data show 140,000 to 150,000 clones, with 65% to 75% seen just once and about 4.1% held by the top ten. A note on this clone: Its antigen is not known.

The receptor's source is a man aged 55-75 years in good health and CMV-seronegative. The sequenced sample was PBMCs.

The CDR3 is CASSDSSGWYEQYF. Written as DNA, the CDR3 is TGTGCCAGCAGCGATTCTAGCGGGTGGTACGAGCAGTACTTC. The chain combines TRBV5-5 with TRBJ2-7; 8 positions agree with TRBD2. This CDR3 region has 14 residues. Losses at the gene ends were 4 bases for V and 4 bases for J; bases not matched to a gene: 7. Germline V gene sequence: CDR1 SGHKS, CDR2 YYEKEE (reference sequence).